This is a list of T cell receptor beta chains from one sample in a study of identical twins. TCRdb re-called the 5' RACE reads with MiXCR, one entry per CDR3 protein. The sample records about 530,000 distinct CDR3 sequences, approximately 16% being singletons. The same specimen was also included in a second study, on yellow fever vaccine responses in identical twins.

Sequenced: CD4+ T cells sorted from blood. These receptor sequences come from a woman aged 18-29 years in good health. Both conserved end residues are part of each CDR3.

J,length,V,CDR3
TRBJ1-6,14,TRBV12-3/TRBV12-4,CASSPGTANSPLHF
TRBJ1-1,17,TRBV6-2/TRBV6-3,CASSSRDRSNQNTEAFF
TRBJ2-7,12,TRBV2,CASSEANYEQYF
TRBJ2-2,14,TRBV6-1,CASSEQGSTGELFF
TRBJ2-6,18,TRBV5-1,CASSSRTGISSGANVLTF
TRBJ1-6,13,TRBV27,CASTRGHNSPLHF
TRBJ2-3,19,TRBV2,CASSQTNPLTRLATDTQYF
TRBJ2-7,15,TRBV14,CASSLNSGGLGEQYF
TRBJ2-2,15,TRBV6-5,CASSYYTTNTGELFF
TRBJ1-1,14,TRBV7-2,CASSFNRMNTEAFF
TRBJ1-1,12,TRBV5-6,CASSLPVGNAFF
TRBJ1-1,14,TRBV7-3,CASSLNRGQSEAFF
TRBJ1-1,14,TRBV6-1,CASSPIQGGTEAFF
TRBJ1-5,15,TRBV5-1,CASSLEGMSNQPQHF
TRBJ2-7,14,TRBV3-1,CASSPAGAAYEQYF
TRBJ2-2,14,TRBV10-2,CASRRGQNTGELFF
TRBJ2-5,17,TRBV5-6,CASSLVARTYPGETQYF
TRBJ2-7,15,TRBV7-2,CASSSVPTTSTSKYF
TRBJ2-7,13,TRBV29-1,CSARLGSSYEQYF
TRBJ2-7,14,TRBV10-3,CAITPDRGTYEQYF
TRBJ2-1,16,TRBV20-1,CCARDRKAGAYNEQFF
TRBJ2-7,18,TRBV29-1,CSAGDLPGLASSSYEQYF
TRBJ1-1,12,TRBV20-1,CSARADPKIAFF
TRBJ2-2,16,TRBV28,CASSFGTSGVTGELFF
TRBJ1-1,13,TRBV29-1,CSVEGHQNTEAFF
TRBJ2-7,15,TRBV14,CASSQAWGPPYEQYF
TRBJ2-1,13,TRBV12-3/TRBV12-4,CASSPTRFSEQFF
TRBJ1-1,14,TRBV11-3,CASSWITENTEAFF
TRBJ2-2,17,TRBV2,CASARTGLVSGAGELFF
TRBJ2-1,16,TRBV18,CASSRTPRSGHSEQFF
TRBJ1-1,15,TRBV3-1,CASSRVRTMNTEAFF
TRBJ2-3,18,TRBV6-2/TRBV6-3,CASSYKSVWTSSTDTQYF
TRBJ2-1,17,TRBV7-2,CASSLVLGGAVHNEQFF
TRBJ2-3,14,TRBV20-1,CSAWGSGGANTQYF
TRBJ2-3,16,TRBV10-2,CASRRGWGPDTDTQYF
TRBJ2-2,11,TRBV11-2,CASSPSLELFF
TRBJ2-5,12,TRBV29-1,CSVEWGAETQYF
TRBJ2-6,15,TRBV6-5,CASSHGGSGANVLTF
TRBJ2-1,15,TRBV12-3/TRBV12-4,CASSLGGVVRNEQFF
TRBJ1-1,13,TRBV10-3,CAISGGANTEAFF
TRBJ2-3,16,TRBV24-1,CATSDSDPESTDTQYF
TRBJ2-2,15,TRBV20-1,CSARDGGPNTGELFF
TRBJ1-5,16,TRBV11-2,CASSRGQGGRDQPQHF
TRBJ2-5,12,TRBV20-1,CSATGTEETQYF
TRBJ2-3,14,TRBV2,CASSDYAFGDTQYF
TRBJ2-1,15,TRBV6-1,CASSDTRGAGNEQFF
TRBJ2-7,14,TRBV5-1,CASSLARDSYEQYF
TRBJ1-2,14,TRBV5-4,CASKGTDSNYGYTF
TRBJ2-7,16,TRBV11-1,CASSLGPDIGSYEQYF
TRBJ2-3,13,TRBV11-1,CASGTGGTDTQYF